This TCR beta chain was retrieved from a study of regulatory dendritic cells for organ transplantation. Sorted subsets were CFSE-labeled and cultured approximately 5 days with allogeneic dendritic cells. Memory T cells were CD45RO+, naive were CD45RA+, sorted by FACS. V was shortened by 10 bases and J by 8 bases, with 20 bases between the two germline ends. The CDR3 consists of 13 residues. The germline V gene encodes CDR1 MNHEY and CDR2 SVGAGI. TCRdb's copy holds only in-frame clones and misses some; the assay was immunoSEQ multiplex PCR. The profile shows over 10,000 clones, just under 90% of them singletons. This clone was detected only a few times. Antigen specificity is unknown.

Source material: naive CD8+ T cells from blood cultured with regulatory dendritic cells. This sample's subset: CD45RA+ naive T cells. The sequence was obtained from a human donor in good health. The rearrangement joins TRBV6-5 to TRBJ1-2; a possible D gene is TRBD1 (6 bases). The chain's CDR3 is CATMVGGNGGYTF. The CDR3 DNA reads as TGTGCCACCATGGTAGGGGGTAATGGGGGCTACACCTTC.